This T cell receptor (beta chain) came from a study of OX40 agonist ivuxolimab in advanced cancers. V was trimmed by 6 bases and J by 2 bases, leaving 17 bases between them. CDR3 length: 15 residues. The germline V gene has CDR1 KGHSH and CDR2 LQKENI. The protocol was immunoSEQ multiplex PCR, while the TCRdb copy is restricted to in-frame clones and leaves out a portion. Among 30,000 to 45,000 clones listed, around 86% were seen once. The source material was CD4+ or CD8+ T cells sorted from blood, sampled in a trial of the OX40 agonist ivuxolimab. The clonotype comes from an adult with an advanced solid tumor such as melanoma, head and neck, liver or kidney cancer. The chain is built from TRBV18 and TRBJ2-7; D possibly corresponds to TRBD2 (6 bases). The CDR3 loop is CASSGGPGGPYEQYF. In DNA form, the CDR3 reads TGTGCCAGCTCGGGAGGACCGGGCGGTCCCTACGAGCAGTACTTC.